This TCR beta chain was identified in a study of cytomegalovirus exposure and HLA in healthy donors. Participants comprised healthy donors of bone marrow. This clone was seen only a few times. Its target is not known. Study observations and caveats: The classifier reportedly diagnosed cytomegalovirus status with high sensitivity and specificity. Apart from CMV serostatus, no immune exposure information was available. There were around 160 TCR beta chains listed as cytomegalovirus-associated.

The PCR made use of 60 Vbeta and 13 Jbeta primers. Here immunoSEQ multiplex PCR was the method, and the copy in TCRdb shows in-frame clones only, minus some. The sample includes 80,000 to 100,000 clones, approximately 74% seen only once; the top ten take 20% to 25%. Sequenced: PBMCs. The receptor comes from a man aged 25 to 45 in good health and CMV-seropositive.

The CDR3 sequence: CASSPTGQGMNTEAFF. In DNA, the CDR3 is TGTGCCAGCTCACCAACGGGACAGGGTATGAACACTGAAGCTTTCTTT. The gene calls are TRBV18 and TRBJ1-1; TRBD1 matches at 9 bases. In germline, CDR1 is KGHSH, CDR2 LQKENI. The CDR3 runs 16 residues. With 2 bases clipped from V and 0 bases from J, the junction kept 4 bases outside the gene matches. The whole variable domain, remainder taken from reference TRBV18 and TRBJ1-1, is NAGVMQNPRHLVRRRGQEARLRCSPMKGHSHVYWYRQLPEEGLKFMVYLQKENIIDESGMPKERFSAEFPKEGPSILRIQQVVRGDSAAYFCASSPTGQGMNTEAFFGQGTRLTVV.